Below, 3 T cell receptor beta chains from the same sample are listed, as sequenced in a study of shared clonotypes between healthy human individuals. Profiled with immunoSEQ multiplex PCR; TCRdb holds only in-frame clones, not every one. The sample consists of nearly 1,000,000 clones, about 80% of them appearing once. The sequenced material came from memory CD4+ T cells sorted from blood. The subset denotes: CD45RA-negative fraction. These receptors all come from a man aged 18-30 years in good health.

This clone was recorded only once. V usage is TRBV29-1 and J usage is TRBJ2-3, with 8 bases matching TRBD2. V dropped 5 bases and J dropped 0; count of bases not matched to a gene: 10. CDR3 length: 16 residues. Germline V CDR1 and CDR2: SQVTM, ANQGSEA. The CDR3 spells CSVTSGSQSSTDTQYF. Here the CDR3 DNA reads TGCAGCGTTACTAGCGGTAGTCAGTCTAGCACAGATACGCAGTATTTT.

The chain is built from TRBV4-1 and TRBJ2-7; 7 bases fit TRBD1. This CDR3 region has 13 residues. The germline V gene has CDR1 MGHRA and CDR2 YSYEKL. V gave up 4 bases and J gave up 1 base; unmatched junction bases: 1. CDR3 in amino acids: CASSRTGSYEQYF. The CDR3 DNA is TGCGCCAGCAGCCGGACAGGTTCCTACGAGCAGTACTTC.

As regards this clone: A far larger clone differs by one base, so this is likely a read error. This sequence joins TRBV14 and TRBJ1-1; D call uncertain. CDR1 is SGHDN and CDR2 is FVKESK in the germline V gene. The CDR3 extends over 14 amino acids. CDR3 in DNA: TGTGCCAGCAGCCAAGGTCCGGTGAACGCTGAAGCTTTCTTT. This gives the protein CASSQGPVNAEAFF.